The T cell receptor beta chain under discussion was sequenced for a study of early T cells in non-severe SARS-CoV-2 infection. The J segment lost 4 bases and the V segment lost 6 bases, leaving 9 bases of the junction unmatched. The CDR3 runs to 15 residues. A single record per CDR3 protein comes from TCRdb applying MiXCR to the 5' RACE reads. The sample contains 63,000 or so distinct CDR3 sequences, approximately 12% of which appear only once. The clonotype comes from an adult who was a healthcare worker with PCR-confirmed SARS-CoV-2 infection or an uninfected control (not recorded which). The gene calls are TRBV12-3 or TRBV12-4 and TRBJ2-1; TRBD1 agrees at 7 bases. The sample was whole blood. CDR3 in amino acids: CASRKQGWVYNEQFF. The CDR3 coding sequence is TGTGCCAGCAGGAAACAGGGGTGGGTTTACAATGAGCAGTTCTTC.